One sample yielded the 5 T cell receptor beta chains listed below, sequenced in a study of regulatory T cells in long-lasting Graves disease. CDR3 regions were amplified by Arm-PCR using iRepertoire HTBI primers to build TCR beta libraries. TCRdb re-derived calls from the multiplex PCR reads in MiXCR, one entry per CDR3 protein. The sample comprises fewer than 650,000 distinct CDR3 sequences, around 16% of which are singletons, and about 11% rests with the top ten. Time point specified: newly diagnosed GD, antithyroid drugs for less than 3 months. Extracted RNA from PBMCs served as the source of the TCR library. The same specimen was also included in a second study, on T cells in Graves' hyperthyroidism and ophthalmopathy.

The sample here was peripheral blood mononuclear cells (PBMCs), taken at new diagnosis, from a patient treated with antithyroid drugs. The receptor set was obtained from a man younger than 30 with Graves disease.

This clonotype was counted at least ten times. The rearrangement links TRBV5-1 to TRBJ2-5; D is undetermined. This CDR3 spans 14 amino acids. V was pared by 0 bases and J by 1 base, with 7 bases between. Per germline, CDR1 SGHRS and CDR2 YFSETQ. The CDR3 loop is CASSLDGAQETQYF. CDR3 coding DNA: TGCGCCAGCAGCTTGGACGGAGCCCAAGAGACCCAGTACTTC.

This clonotype was recorded at least ten times. V and J are TRBV5-1 and TRBJ1-1, with D unresolved. The CDR3 extends over 13 amino acids. Germline CDR1 is SGHRS and CDR2 is YFSETQ. The V and J ends lost 0 bases and 1 base respectively, with 4 bases between them. The CDR3 sequence: CASSLEPNTEAFF. The CDR3 coding sequence is TGCGCCAGCAGCTTGGAGCCGAACACTGAAGCTTTCTTT.

This clonotype was detected ten times or more. The V gene is TRBV19, the J gene TRBJ1-1; D is perhaps TRBD1 (6 bases). Germline V gene data show CDR1 as LNHDA and CDR2 as SQIVND (reference sequence). There are 16 residues in the CDR3. V lost 5 bases and J lost 4, with 20 bases in between. As DNA, the CDR3 is TGTGCCAGTAGTGGACCGACAGGATGGAAAGGCACTGAAGCTTTCTTT. Protein product: CASSGPTGWKGTEAFF.

This clonotype has ten or more counts. This chain links TRBV3-1 with TRBJ2-1; 16 bases line up with TRBD2. The CDR3 extends over 16 amino acids. In germline, CDR1 is LGHDT, CDR2 YNNKEL (reference sequence). J lost 7 bases, V lost 6 bases, and 6 bases had no gene match. This chain's CDR3 is CASSGGTSGRGNEQFF. The DNA for the CDR3 is TGTGCCAGCAGTGGCGGGACTAGCGGGAGGGGAAATGAGCAGTTCTTC.

The chain employs TRBV9 and TRBJ2-1; 9 bases map to TRBD1. V lost 3 bases and J lost 5; bases outside the gene matches: 12. Germline values: CDR1 SGDLS, CDR2 YYNGEE. The CDR3 totals 17 residues. CDR3 sequence reads: CASSEHRGLVRDNEQFF. The DNA for the CDR3 is TGTGCCAGCAGCGAGCACAGGGGGCTGGTTAGGGACAATGAGCAGTTCTTC.